Given below is one T cell receptor (beta chain) in context. What it recognizes is unknown. For TCR, cDNA came from 5'RACE template switching, which added a universal primer site and UMIs. TCRdb analysed the 5' RACE reads with MiXCR anew, one entry per CDR3 protein. The profile shows approximately 140,000 distinct CDR3 sequences, less than 9.5% of them singletons. This sample is part of a study of T cells after yellow fever vaccination. This CDR3 has 15 residues. The V segment lost 10 bases and the J segment 3 bases; nucleotides outside the gene matches: 12. Study observations and caveats: The secondary response was weaker but peaked faster, day 5 versus 15. A limited proportion of clonotypes was detected within both the CD4 and CD8 compartments. Sorted repertoires could include abundant contaminating clonotypes from bulk cells.

The chain joins TRBV12-3 or TRBV12-4 to TRBJ2-1, with 7 nucleotides matching TRBD2. Sequenced here: CD4+ T cells sorted from PBMCs, sampled 5 days after the yellow fever booster vaccination. The TCR was taken from a man between 25 and 39 years old who received the YFV17D yellow fever vaccine. In DNA, the CDR3 is TGTGCCACCACTTCGGGGGGAGGAAACTACAATGAGCAGTTCTTC. Its protein is CATTSGGGNYNEQFF.